A selection of T cell receptor beta chains follows, all from one sample in a study of prognosis after radiotherapy for stage I lung cancer. A single record per CDR3 protein comes from TCRdb applying MiXCR to the multiplex PCR reads. The profile shows about 14,000 distinct CDR3 sequences, roughly 26% of them singletons. The sample was PBMCs, taken before or after stereotactic body radiation therapy (not recorded which). The receptors come from a donor at least 50 years old with non-small cell lung cancer. CDR3s include the opening cysteine and the closing phenylalanine or tryptophan. D genes are given only for firm matches.

TRBV6-1	TRBD1	CASSGTGDHIYEQYF
TRBV5-6	-	CASSLLSRGEQYF
TRBV7-3	-	CASSPNRGNTVELFF
TRBV7-3	-	CASSLGGQGSTDTRYF
TRBV10-3	-	CAIRHQVGEQFF
TRBV30	-	CAWTRWDYGYTF
TRBV18	-	CASSPQGVEQYF
TRBV5-6	TRBD1	CASSTDRSGYTF
TRBV20-1	TRBD2	CSARGREGHRELFF
TRBV7-9	-	CASSLGHGGPDEQFF
TRBV6-2/TRBV6-3	-	CASSEDSKQGTQYF
TRBV28	TRBD2	CTSSLVGGWSTTDTQYF
TRBV6-5	TRBD2	CASSYSMASGGDYEQYF
TRBV12-3/TRBV12-4	-	CASSLSGGNQPQHF
TRBV20-1	TRBD1	CGARDLYRGTQYF
TRBV18	-	CASSPPEGGKNIQYF
TRBV7-9	TRBD2	CASSSAVSSGIYNEQFF
TRBV6-5	-	CASSYFGGGGNTEAFF
TRBV6-4	TRBD1	CASSLQGAGGNTIYF
TRBV28	TRBD1	CASSPWTGRNTEAFF
TRBV20-1	TRBD2	CSAKGLAGVAAPKETQYF
TRBV6-1	-	CASSFYTSFGRGTYEQYF